The T cell receptor beta chain under discussion was sequenced for a study of patients and donors after allogeneic stem cell transplantation. After removal of 5 bases from V and 2 bases from J, the junction contained 7 bases not matched to a gene. CDR3 length: 15 residues. CDR1 SGHTA and CDR2 FQGTGA come from the germline V gene. This clonotype has more than one count but fewer than ten. TCRdb re-analysed the RT-PCR reads in MiXCR, keeping a single row per CDR3 protein. The sample consists of approximately 430,000 distinct CDR3 sequences, roughly 16% of them appearing once. The chain uses TRBV7-3 and TRBJ2-7, with TRBD1 matching over 9 bases. Sequencing input: blood, either unsorted or a sorted T cell fraction (not recorded which). This receptor was obtained from a human donor who was either an allogeneic HSCT recipient or a stem cell or donor lymphocyte infusion donor (not recorded which). It is not recorded whose cells these are; they may come from a transplant donor. This CDR3 reads CASSIGQGLTYEQYF. The CDR3 DNA is TGTGCCAGCAGCATCGGACAGGGGCTTACCTACGAGCAGTACTTC.